This T cell receptor beta chain stems from a study of tumor-infiltrating lymphocytes in glioblastoma multiforme. Notes on the study in general: T cells were not sorted into functional subsets. Unequal TCR RNA per T cell might skew measured clone sizes.

Multiple V-beta primers and a C-beta primer amplified TCRB from RNA. A C-beta primer primed TCRB cDNA from about 500 ng RNA. Each CDR3 protein gets one entry after TCRdb re-called the multiplex PCR reads with MiXCR. The sample records about 13,000 distinct CDR3 sequences, around three fifths being singletons. Details on this clonotype: Its antigen is unidentified. At one of its ends the junction is not consistent with the germline gene, which may arise from a read error.

Germline lookup yields CDR1 MNHEY and CDR2 SVGAGI. This CDR3 has 14 amino acids. V and J are TRBV6-5 and TRBJ1-2; 7 bases are shared with TRBD1. This TCR was recovered from a male donor with glioblastoma. The sample was brain tumor tissue. The CDR3 region has the DNA TGTGCCAGCTACCGACAGGGCCAGGGCTATGGCTACGCCTTC. Translated, it gives CASYRQGQGYGYAF.